This TCR beta chain was profiled in a study of T cells in Graves' hyperthyroidism and ophthalmopathy. The wider study: Peripheral blood samples were taken at initial diagnosis, prior to any treatment.

The authors took PBMCs from 7.5 to 10 ml fresh peripheral blood. Trimming left V 5 bases short and J 4 bases short, with 17 bases between. Per germline, CDR1 DFQATT and CDR2 SNEGSKA (reference sequence). The CDR3 length is 14 residues. Amplification yielded TCR beta CDR3 regions, with RNA transcripts as the source. An initial round of RT-PCR targeting the TCR CDR3 relied on the HTBI primer set. Each CDR3 protein is one row after TCRdb ran MiXCR on the multiplex PCR reads. The data show about 610,000 distinct CDR3 sequences, around 15% seen once. Regarding the study as a whole: Ophthalmopathy onset followed model prediction by a median about six months.

This clonotype was detected ten times or more. What it binds is unknown. This sequence was found in a middle-aged woman with Graves' ophthalmopathy. The chain uses TRBV20-1 and TRBJ2-5, with D possibly TRBD2 on 6 matching bases. Sequenced input: blood. CDR3 coding DNA: TGCAGTGCTCCCCTGGGCGGGACCCTAGAGACCCAGTACTTC. Protein: CSAPLGGTLETQYF.